These T cell receptor beta chains were read from a single sample in a study of T-cell reconstitution after alpha-beta-depleted transplantation in children. MiXCR, run by TCRdb on the PCR reads, gives a single entry per CDR3 protein. This sample has some 120,000 distinct CDR3 sequences, with under 25% found just once. Specimen: PBMCs, mostly from graft donor cells, collected 180 days after TCRalphabeta/CD19-depleted stem cell transplant. The receptors here all came from a male patient aged 2-10 years who had a stem cell transplant for chronic granulomatous disease, so the T cells may come from the graft donor. The CDR3 runs from the conserved cysteine through the conserved F or W. A D gene is named only where the DNA matches it firmly. Clone sizes are given selectively: once, few, many, or a class where the clone is expanded.

cdr3_aa: CSARGPIELATDYNEQFF; cdr3_nt: TGCAGTGCTAGAGGCCCGATCGAACTAGCGACAGATTACAATGAGCAGTTCTTC; v_call: TRBV20-1; d_call: TRBD2; j_call: TRBJ2-1; clone_size: few
cdr3_aa: CASSEAGTGGRYEQYF; cdr3_nt: TGTGCCAGCAGTGAAGCCGGGACAGGGGGTCGGTACGAGCAGTACTTC; v_call: TRBV28; d_call: TRBD1; j_call: TRBJ2-7; clone_size: NA
cdr3_aa: CASSLGQSYGYTF; cdr3_nt: TGTGCCAGCAGCTTAGGGCAGAGTTATGGCTACACCTTC; v_call: TRBV7-2; d_call: NA; j_call: TRBJ1-2; clone_size: many
cdr3_aa: CSARQGAGDTQYF; cdr3_nt: TGCAGTGCTAGACAGGGAGCAGGTGATACGCAGTATTTT; v_call: TRBV20-1; d_call: NA; j_call: TRBJ2-3; clone_size: once
cdr3_aa: CASSLGVSLVSGRAEQFF; cdr3_nt: TGTGCCAGCAGTTTAGGGGTGTCTCTGGTTAGCGGGAGGGCTGAGCAGTTCTTC; v_call: TRBV12-3/TRBV12-4; d_call: TRBD2; j_call: TRBJ2-1; clone_size: few
cdr3_aa: CASSGTLSTSTDTQYF; cdr3_nt: TGTGCCAGCAGCGGGACTCTTTCCACTAGCACAGATACGCAGTATTTT; v_call: TRBV9; d_call: NA; j_call: TRBJ2-3; clone_size: many
cdr3_aa: CASSQGQGYTGELFF; cdr3_nt: TGTGCCAGCAGCCAAGGGCAGGGCTACACCGGGGAGCTGTTTTTT; v_call: TRBV3-1; d_call: NA; j_call: TRBJ2-2; clone_size: NA
cdr3_aa: CASSQDLAGPYEQYF; cdr3_nt: TGTGCCAGCAGCCAAGATCTAGCGGGGCCTTACGAGCAGTACTTC; v_call: TRBV4-2; d_call: TRBD2; j_call: TRBJ2-7; clone_size: many
cdr3_aa: CASSSLLNTEAFF; cdr3_nt: TGTGCCAGCAGCTCCCTACTGAACACTGAAGCTTTCTTT; v_call: TRBV7-8; d_call: NA; j_call: TRBJ1-1; clone_size: many
cdr3_aa: CASSLSSSNEQYF; cdr3_nt: TGTGCCAGCAGTTTATCCAGCTCCAACGAGCAGTACTTC; v_call: TRBV27; d_call: NA; j_call: TRBJ2-7; clone_size: NA
cdr3_aa: CASNLLVTGELFF; cdr3_nt: TGTGCCAGCAATCTGCTAGTCACCGGGGAGCTGTTTTTT; v_call: TRBV2; d_call: NA; j_call: TRBJ2-2; clone_size: NA
cdr3_aa: CSVEYLRDRGTDTQYF; cdr3_nt: TGCAGCGTTGAATATCTGCGGGACAGGGGCACAGATACGCAGTATTTT; v_call: TRBV29-1; d_call: TRBD1; j_call: TRBJ2-3; clone_size: many
cdr3_aa: CASSQFLDSPLHF; cdr3_nt: TGTGCCAGCAGCCAATTTTTGGATTCACCCCTCCACTTT; v_call: TRBV4-2; d_call: NA; j_call: TRBJ1-6; clone_size: NA
cdr3_aa: CASSQGLPCTDTQYF; cdr3_nt: TGTGCCAGCAGCCAAGGGCTCCCCTGCACAGATACGCAGTATTTT; v_call: TRBV4-2; d_call: NA; j_call: TRBJ2-3; clone_size: few
cdr3_aa: CASSPHPLNTEAFF; cdr3_nt: TGTGCCAGCTCACCACATCCTTTGAACACTGAAGCTTTCTTT; v_call: TRBV18; d_call: NA; j_call: TRBJ1-1; clone_size: many
cdr3_aa: CSVEDLGQLASGNTIYF; cdr3_nt: TGCAGCGTTGAAGACTTGGGACAGCTTGCCTCGGGAAACACCATATATTTT; v_call: TRBV29-1; d_call: TRBD1; j_call: TRBJ1-3; clone_size: few
cdr3_aa: CSTGQVYEQYF; cdr3_nt: TGCAGTACGGGACAGGTCTACGAGCAGTACTTC; v_call: TRBV20-1; d_call: TRBD1; j_call: TRBJ2-7; clone_size: many
cdr3_aa: CASSRRTFPPLHF; cdr3_nt: TGTGCCAGCAGTCGCAGAACGTTTCCACCCCTCCACTTT; v_call: TRBV28; d_call: NA; j_call: TRBJ1-6; clone_size: many
cdr3_aa: CATSRANQPQHF; cdr3_nt: TGTGCCACCAGCAGAGCGAATCAGCCCCAGCATTTT; v_call: TRBV15; d_call: NA; j_call: TRBJ1-5; clone_size: many
cdr3_aa: CASSYRANTEAFF; cdr3_nt: TGTGCCAGCAGTTACAGGGCGAACACTGAAGCTTTCTTT; v_call: TRBV6-5; d_call: NA; j_call: TRBJ1-1; clone_size: few
cdr3_aa: CSARDPAGNSPLHF; cdr3_nt: TGCAGTGCTAGAGATCCCGCAGGGAATTCACCCCTCCACTTT; v_call: TRBV20-1; d_call: NA; j_call: TRBJ1-6; clone_size: few
cdr3_aa: CASSPWGLAGEGNEQFF; cdr3_nt: TGTGCCAGCAGCCCCTGGGGACTAGCGGGAGAGGGGAATGAGCAGTTCTTC; v_call: TRBV7-9; d_call: TRBD2; j_call: TRBJ2-1; clone_size: NA
cdr3_aa: CATSRVGTGGLEETQYF; cdr3_nt: TGTGCCACCAGCAGAGTTGGCACAGGGGGGTTAGAAGAGACCCAGTACTTC; v_call: TRBV15; d_call: TRBD1; j_call: TRBJ2-5; clone_size: NA
cdr3_aa: CASSEGLAGVGTGELFF; cdr3_nt: TGCGCCAGCAGTGAGGGACTAGCGGGAGTCGGCACCGGGGAGCTGTTTTTT; v_call: TRBV10-1; d_call: TRBD2; j_call: TRBJ2-2; clone_size: many
cdr3_aa: CSARDPLAGMETQYF; cdr3_nt: TGCAGTGCTAGAGATCCGCTAGCGGGAATGGAGACCCAGTACTTC; v_call: TRBV20-1; d_call: TRBD2; j_call: TRBJ2-5; clone_size: few
cdr3_aa: CASSWAEGWQFF; cdr3_nt: TGTGCCAGCAGCTGGGCGGAGGGCTGGCAGTTCTTC; v_call: TRBV5-6; d_call: NA; j_call: TRBJ2-1; clone_size: few
cdr3_aa: CASSRGDRDTGELFF; cdr3_nt: TGCGCCAGCAGCCGAGGCGACAGGGATACCGGGGAGCTGTTTTTT; v_call: TRBV5-1; d_call: TRBD1; j_call: TRBJ2-2; clone_size: many
cdr3_aa: CASSSRDRSYEQYF; cdr3_nt: TGCGCCAGCAGCTCTCGGGACAGGTCCTACGAGCAGTACTTC; v_call: TRBV5-1; d_call: TRBD1; j_call: TRBJ2-7; clone_size: many
cdr3_aa: CSAGGQAISYEQYF; cdr3_nt: TGCAGTGCTGGGGGACAGGCGATCTCCTACGAGCAGTACTTC; v_call: TRBV20-1; d_call: TRBD1; j_call: TRBJ2-7; clone_size: few
cdr3_aa: CASSSKEQGITYNEQFF; cdr3_nt: TGTGCCAGCAGCTCCAAAGAACAGGGTATTACTTACAATGAGCAGTTCTTC; v_call: TRBV7-9; d_call: NA; j_call: TRBJ2-1; clone_size: NA
cdr3_aa: CSARPLDGQSPLHF; cdr3_nt: TGCAGTGCTAGACCTCTAGATGGCCAATCACCCCTCCACTTT; v_call: TRBV20-1; d_call: NA; j_call: TRBJ1-6; clone_size: NA
cdr3_aa: CASSLRTSGAISYNEQFF; cdr3_nt: TGTGCCAGCAGCCTTCGGACTAGCGGGGCTATCTCCTACAATGAGCAGTTCTTC; v_call: TRBV4-2; d_call: TRBD2; j_call: TRBJ2-1; clone_size: NA
cdr3_aa: CASSSGTWNEKLFF; cdr3_nt: TGTGCCAGCAGCTCCGGGACGTGGAATGAAAAACTGTTTTTT; v_call: TRBV7-9; d_call: NA; j_call: TRBJ1-4; clone_size: NA
cdr3_aa: CSLFTDTQYF; cdr3_nt: TGCAGTCTCTTCACAGATACGCAGTATTTT; v_call: TRBV20-1; d_call: NA; j_call: TRBJ2-3; clone_size: NA
cdr3_aa: CASSYGPRGANTGELFF; cdr3_nt: TGTGCCAGCAGTTATGGCCCTAGGGGCGCGAACACCGGGGAGCTGTTTTTT; v_call: TRBV28; d_call: NA; j_call: TRBJ2-2; clone_size: NA
cdr3_aa: CASSLEGRENEKLFF; cdr3_nt: TGTGCCAGCAGCTTAGAGGGCAGAGAGAATGAAAAACTGTTTTTT; v_call: TRBV7-2; d_call: NA; j_call: TRBJ1-4; clone_size: NA
cdr3_aa: CASSLGAANNEQFF; cdr3_nt: TGTGCCAGCAGCTTAGGAGCGGCGAACAATGAGCAGTTCTTC; v_call: TRBV7-2; d_call: NA; j_call: TRBJ2-1; clone_size: few
cdr3_aa: CASSQGRNTADTQYF; cdr3_nt: TGCGCCAGCAGCCAAGGTCGAAATACCGCGGATACGCAGTATTTT; v_call: TRBV4-3; d_call: NA; j_call: TRBJ2-3; clone_size: NA
cdr3_aa: CASSFGQYSYEQYF; cdr3_nt: TGTGCCAGCAGTTTCGGACAGTACTCCTACGAGCAGTACTTC; v_call: TRBV12-3/TRBV12-4; d_call: NA; j_call: TRBJ2-7; clone_size: many
cdr3_aa: CASAGTPSTDTQYF; cdr3_nt: TGTGCCAGCGCGGGGACCCCTAGCACAGATACGCAGTATTTT; v_call: TRBV7-2; d_call: NA; j_call: TRBJ2-3; clone_size: NA
cdr3_aa: CASSSEPNSNEQFF; cdr3_nt: TGTGCCAGCAGTTCAGAACCTAATTCGAATGAGCAGTTCTTC; v_call: TRBV12-3/TRBV12-4; d_call: NA; j_call: TRBJ2-1; clone_size: NA
cdr3_aa: CRIAEDTEAFF; cdr3_nt: TGCAGAATCGCTGAGGACACTGAAGCTTTCTTT; v_call: TRBV20-1; d_call: NA; j_call: TRBJ1-1; clone_size: few
cdr3_aa: CASSLGLGTQYF; cdr3_nt: TGTGCCAGCAGTTTAGGTCTAGGGACCCAGTACTTC; v_call: TRBV12-3/TRBV12-4; d_call: NA; j_call: TRBJ2-5; clone_size: NA
cdr3_aa: CASSYSTGVEAFF; cdr3_nt: TGTGCCAGCAGTTACTCGACAGGGGTTGAAGCTTTCTTT; v_call: TRBV6-5; d_call: TRBD1; j_call: TRBJ1-1; clone_size: NA
cdr3_aa: CASSYGGRAEQYF; cdr3_nt: TGTGCCAGCAGTTATGGGGGGAGGGCCGAGCAGTACTTC; v_call: TRBV12-3/TRBV12-4; d_call: TRBD2; j_call: TRBJ2-7; clone_size: few
cdr3_aa: CASSLGGLAGTYNEQFF; cdr3_nt: TGTGCCAGCAGCTTAGGTGGTCTAGCGGGGACTTACAATGAGCAGTTCTTC; v_call: TRBV7-2; d_call: TRBD2; j_call: TRBJ2-1; clone_size: few
cdr3_aa: CSAPPQGKNEQFF; cdr3_nt: TGCAGTGCCCCCCCCCAGGGGAAGAATGAGCAGTTCTTC; v_call: TRBV20-1; d_call: NA; j_call: TRBJ2-1; clone_size: many
cdr3_aa: CASMPGPRETQYF; cdr3_nt: TGCGCCAGCATGCCGGGACCGCGAGAGACCCAGTACTTC; v_call: TRBV5-1; d_call: NA; j_call: TRBJ2-5; clone_size: NA
cdr3_aa: CASSERAWGVGGTEAFF; cdr3_nt: TGTGCCAGCAGTGAAAGGGCATGGGGGGTAGGAGGAACTGAAGCTTTCTTT; v_call: TRBV2; d_call: NA; j_call: TRBJ1-1; clone_size: NA
cdr3_aa: CASSRGTSVEETQYF; cdr3_nt: TGTGCCAGCAGTCGAGGGACTAGCGTCGAAGAGACCCAGTACTTC; v_call: TRBV25-1; d_call: TRBD2; j_call: TRBJ2-5; clone_size: many
cdr3_aa: CASSPGLLTDTQYF; cdr3_nt: TGTGCCAGCAGCCCCGGGCTCCTCACAGATACGCAGTATTTT; v_call: TRBV4-2; d_call: NA; j_call: TRBJ2-3; clone_size: NA
cdr3_aa: CASSLLPGHNNYGYTF; cdr3_nt: TGTGCCAGCAGTTTACTACCGGGACACAATAACTATGGCTACACCTTC; v_call: TRBV12-3/TRBV12-4; d_call: NA; j_call: TRBJ1-2; clone_size: few
cdr3_aa: CASYRGPENTGELFF; cdr3_nt: TGCGCCAGCTACAGGGGACCGGAGAACACCGGGGAGCTGTTTTTT; v_call: TRBV5-1; d_call: TRBD1; j_call: TRBJ2-2; clone_size: NA
cdr3_aa: CSASRTRVDEQFF; cdr3_nt: TGCAGTGCTTCGCGGACTAGAGTTGATGAGCAGTTCTTC; v_call: TRBV20-1; d_call: TRBD2; j_call: TRBJ2-1; clone_size: many
cdr3_aa: CASSFREGNYEQYF; cdr3_nt: TGCGCCAGCAGCTTCCGCGAGGGCAACTACGAGCAGTACTTC; v_call: TRBV5-1; d_call: NA; j_call: TRBJ2-7; clone_size: few